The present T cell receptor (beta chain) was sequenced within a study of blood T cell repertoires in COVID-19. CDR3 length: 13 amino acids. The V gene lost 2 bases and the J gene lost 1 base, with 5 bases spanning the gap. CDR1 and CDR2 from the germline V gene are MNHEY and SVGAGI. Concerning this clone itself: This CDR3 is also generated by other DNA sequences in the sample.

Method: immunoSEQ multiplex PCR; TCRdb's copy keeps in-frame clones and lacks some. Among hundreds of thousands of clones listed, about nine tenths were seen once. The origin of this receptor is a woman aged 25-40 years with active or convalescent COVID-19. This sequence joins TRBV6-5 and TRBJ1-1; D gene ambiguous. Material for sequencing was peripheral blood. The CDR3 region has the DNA TGTGCCAGCAGTTACAGCCGGAACACTGAAGCTTTCTTT. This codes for CASSYSRNTEAFF.